The clone carrying this T cell receptor (beta chain) was counted only a few times. What it binds is not known. This sample is drawn from a study of identical twins' blood T cells. Study findings and constraints: Out-of-frame TCRbeta clonotypes reportedly had markedly more similar V usage in twins than unrelated donors. Twin repertoire similarity may partly reflect shared environment.

The CDR3 is made up of 15 amino acids. The germline V gene encodes CDR1 MNHEY and CDR2 SVGAGI. V lost 0 bases and J lost 7, with 10 bases in between. Both ends of each TCR cDNA library bore sample-specific barcodes. TCRdb recomputed calls from the 5' RACE reads with MiXCR, one row per CDR3 protein. The repertoire holds 350,000 to 450,000 distinct CDR3 sequences, with roughly 28% as singletons. The chain has TRBV6-5 and TRBJ1-6; D gene unclear. Sample: PBMCs. This clonotype originated in a woman aged 18-49 years in good health. This chain's CDR3 is CASSYSGRRNSPLHF. The CDR3 region has the DNA TGTGCCAGCAGTTACTCCGGCCGGCGAAATTCACCCCTCCACTTT.